A selection of T cell receptor beta chains follows, all from one sample in a study of blood T cells in healthy people across ages. MiXCR was run by TCRdb on the 5' RACE reads, yielding one entry per CDR3 protein. The top ten hold 28% of the sample, which has hundreds of thousands of distinct CDR3 sequences, around 62% seen once. Sequenced material: blood. The receptors come from a man younger than 40 in good health. The CDR3 runs from the conserved cysteine through the conserved F or W. The D gene is left open where the match is weak. Clone size appears in some rows only: once, few, many, or a class for an expanded clone.

v_gene	j_gene	len	abundance	d_gene	CDR3aa	CDR3nt
TRBV6-2/TRBV6-3	TRBJ2-1	14	-	-	CASRYGPEGNEQFF	TGTGCCAGCAGGTACGGGCCCGAAGGGAATGAGCAGTTCTTC
TRBV7-2	TRBJ2-7	17	-	TRBD2	CASSKGLAGLTPYEQYF	TGTGCCAGCAGCAAGGGACTAGCGGGATTGACCCCCTACGAGCAGTACTTC
TRBV10-3	TRBJ2-6	16	-	-	CAIGQEIDSGANVLTF	TGTGCCATAGGACAAGAAATTGACTCTGGGGCCAACGTCCTGACTTTC
TRBV20-1	TRBJ2-5	12	-	-	CSARPTGETQYF	TGCAGTGCTCGTCCTACCGGTGAGACCCAGTACTTC
TRBV25-1	TRBJ1-2	13	-	TRBD1	CASRPGQRYGYTF	TGTGCCAGCAGGCCGGGACAGAGATATGGCTACACCTTC
TRBV24-1	TRBJ1-4	15	-	TRBD1	CATSDFGRGKEKLFF	TGTGCCACCAGTGATTTTGGCAGGGGGAAAGAAAAACTGTTTTTT
TRBV12-3/TRBV12-4	TRBJ2-5	17	-	TRBD1	CASSLAAGWTGKETQYF	TGTGCCAGCAGTTTAGCCGCCGGGTGGACAGGGAAGGAGACCCAGTACTTC
TRBV2	TRBJ2-3	15	-	TRBD2	CASRLEAGFRDTQYF	TGTGCCAGCCGACTCGAAGCGGGGTTTCGGGATACGCAGTATTTT
TRBV29-1	TRBJ2-1	14	few	TRBD2	CSVESTSGYNEQFF	TGCAGCGTTGAATCGACTAGCGGCTACAATGAGCAGTTCTTC
TRBV9	TRBJ2-3	15	-	-	CASSVAEGARDTQYF	TGTGCCAGCAGCGTAGCGGAGGGGGCTAGGGATACGCAGTATTTT
TRBV20-1	TRBJ2-1	13	-	-	CRGEAREYNEQFF	TGCAGGGGTGAGGCGCGGGAATACAATGAGCAGTTCTTC
TRBV20-1	TRBJ2-5	16	-	-	CSARDRRAVLQETQYF	TGCAGTGCTAGAGATCGGCGGGCGGTACTACAAGAGACCCAGTACTTC
TRBV7-9	TRBJ2-1	18	-	TRBD1	CASSPPTDRGYSYNEQFF	TGTGCCAGCAGCCCTCCGACCGACAGGGGGTATTCCTACAATGAGCAGTTCTTC
TRBV4-3	TRBJ1-1	15	few	-	CASSQDPGQYTEAFF	TGCGCCAGCAGCCAAGATCCCGGACAGTACACTGAAGCTTTCTTT
TRBV11-1	TRBJ1-1	17	-	TRBD1	CASSLAAGGASNTEAFF	TGTGCCAGCAGCTTAGCGGCAGGGGGCGCGTCGAACACTGAAGCTTTCTTT
TRBV28	TRBJ1-6	12	-	-	CASSSFGSPLHF	TGTGCCAGCAGCTCCTTTGGTTCACCCCTCCACTTT
TRBV9	TRBJ2-7	15	-	TRBD1	CASSVAGRTGDEQYF	TGTGCCAGCAGCGTAGCCGGCCGGACAGGGGACGAGCAGTACTTC
TRBV6-5	TRBJ2-3	19	once	TRBD2	CASSYAFLPEGTKKDTQYF	TGTGCCAGCAGTTACGCGTTTTTACCGGAGGGGACTAAGAAGGATACGCAGTATTTT
TRBV6-2/TRBV6-3	TRBJ2-7	14	few	-	CASRGIDRRYEQYF	TGTGCCAGCAGAGGTATAGACAGGAGATACGAGCAGTACTTC
TRBV7-3	TRBJ1-2	13	few	-	CASSADPNYGYTF	TGTGCCAGCAGCGCGGACCCGAACTATGGCTACACCTTC
TRBV15	TRBJ2-4	16	-	-	CATSSLIYQAKNIQYF	TGTGCCACCAGCAGCCTCATATACCAAGCCAAAAACATTCAGTACTTC
TRBV29-1	TRBJ1-1	14	-	-	CSVEEAGLNTEAFF	TGCAGCGTTGAAGAAGCAGGTCTAAATACTGAAGCTTTCTTT
TRBV10-3	TRBJ2-5	15	-	-	CAISESLMNQETQYF	TGTGCCATCAGTGAGTCCTTGATGAACCAAGAGACCCAGTACTTC
TRBV6-2/TRBV6-3	TRBJ1-2	13	few	-	CASSSGVTTGYTF	TGTGCCAGCAGCTCCGGCGTGACGACTGGCTACACCTTC
TRBV7-8	TRBJ2-5	17	-	-	CASSLRTARVGQETQYF	TGTGCCAGCAGCCTTCGGACGGCGCGGGTGGGCCAAGAGACCCAGTACTTC
TRBV27	TRBJ2-5	17	-	TRBD2	CASSLSTSGGVGETQYF	TGTGCCAGCAGTTTATCGACTAGCGGGGGGGTGGGTGAGACCCAGTACTTC
TRBV15	TRBJ2-7	16	-	TRBD1	CATSRDSGTGGHEQYF	TGTGCCACCAGCAGGGATTCCGGGACAGGGGGCCACGAGCAGTACTTC
TRBV20-1	TRBJ1-5	16	-	-	CSARDWTRVLNQPQHF	TGCAGTGCTAGAGATTGGACGAGGGTCCTCAATCAGCCCCAGCATTTT
TRBV12-3/TRBV12-4	TRBJ1-4	12	-	-	CASQGTNEKLFF	TGTGCCAGCCAGGGAACTAATGAAAAACTGTTTTTT
TRBV12-3/TRBV12-4	TRBJ2-1	12	-	TRBD1	CAKRDRGNEQFF	TGTGCCAAACGGGACAGGGGAAATGAGCAGTTCTTC
TRBV5-1	TRBJ2-1	14	-	TRBD2	CASSYLAGAGEQFF	TGCGCCAGCAGCTATCTAGCGGGGGCGGGTGAGCAGTTCTTC
TRBV6-6	TRBJ2-2	12	-	-	CASSYSRRGLFF	TGTGCCAGCAGTTACTCGAGGAGGGGGCTGTTTTTT